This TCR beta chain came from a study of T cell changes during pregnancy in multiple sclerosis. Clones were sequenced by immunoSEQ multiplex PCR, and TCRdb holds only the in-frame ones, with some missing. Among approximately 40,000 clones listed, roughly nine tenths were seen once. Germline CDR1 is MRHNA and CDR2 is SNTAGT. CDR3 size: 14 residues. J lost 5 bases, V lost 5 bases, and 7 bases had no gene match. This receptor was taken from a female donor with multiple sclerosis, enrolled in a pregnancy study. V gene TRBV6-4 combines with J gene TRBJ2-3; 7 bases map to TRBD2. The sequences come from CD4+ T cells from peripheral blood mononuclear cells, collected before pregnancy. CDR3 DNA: TGTGCCAGCAGTAGGGGAGGGCCCCTAGATACGCAGTATTTT. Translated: CASSRGGPLDTQYF.